This T cell receptor beta chain was captured in a study of OX40 agonist ivuxolimab in advanced cancers. On the study more broadly: The patients received ivuxolimab by intravenous route every 2 weeks at 0.01 to 10 mg/kg. A male proportion of over 70% was recorded, with mean age 60 years and range about 23 to 90.

This CDR3 region has 13 residues. Trimming took 7 bases from V and 6 from J, leaving 15 bases between them. Germline V lookup: CDR1 MNHEY, CDR2 SVGAGI. Clones were read by immunoSEQ multiplex PCR, and TCRdb kept only the in-frame ones, dropping some. The sample has under 75,000 clones; around 90% are singletons. Systemic immunosuppression or autoimmune disease history was grounds to exclude patients. Blood was sampled at baseline, cycle 4 day 1, and cycle 7 day 1. V is TRBV6-5 and J is TRBJ1-1; D ambiguous. The sequencing used CD4+ or CD8+ T cells sorted from blood, collected in a trial of the OX40 agonist ivuxolimab. This sequence was found in an adult with an advanced solid tumor such as melanoma, head and neck, liver or kidney cancer. Written as DNA, the CDR3 is TGTGCCAGCATGAGGGCCGACCACGCTGAAGCTTTCTTT. Protein product: CASMRADHAEAFF.